A selection of T cell receptor beta chains follows, all from one sample in a study of OX40 agonist ivuxolimab in advanced cancers. The table came from immunoSEQ multiplex PCR; TCRdb's copy has only in-frame clones and leaves some out. The sample includes 75,000 to 95,000 clones, 85% to 90% seen only once; the top ten take over 7%. Material: CD4+ or CD8+ T cells sorted from blood, obtained in a trial of the OX40 agonist ivuxolimab. These receptors all come from an adult with an advanced solid tumor such as melanoma, head and neck, liver or kidney cancer. CDR3s include the opening cysteine and the closing phenylalanine or tryptophan. A D gene is named only where the DNA matches it firmly. The listing skips clone size in some rows; elsewhere it reads once, few, many or a size class.

clone size	D gene	V gene	J gene	CDR3 DNA	CDR3 protein
.	.	TRBV11-2	TRBJ2-1	TGTGCCAGCAGCTTAGAAATCTTAAGATACAATGAGCAGTTCTTC	CASSLEILRYNEQFF
.	.	TRBV9	TRBJ2-7	TGTGCCAGCAGCGTAGGGGTGACAGTGTGGGACTACGAGCAGTACTTC	CASSVGVTVWDYEQYF
.	.	TRBV28	TRBJ1-2	TGTGCCAGCAGTTTGGGGGGGGCGGATGGCTACACCTTC	CASSLGGADGYTF
.	.	TRBV4-1	TRBJ1-5	TGCGCCAGCAGCCCTACGGTATACGGCAATCAGCCCCAGCATTTT	CASSPTVYGNQPQHF
.	.	TRBV27	TRBJ2-1	TGTGCCAGCAGTTTATCGAAGGATGAGCAGTTCTTC	CASSLSKDEQFF
.	.	TRBV27	TRBJ1-1	TGTGCCAGCAGTCCGCCCCTGGGGAGCACTGAAGCTTTCTTT	CASSPPLGSTEAFF
many	.	TRBV21-1	TRBJ2-2	TGTGCCAGCAGCAAAGCTAGCGGGAGCACCGGGGAGCTGTTTTTT	CASSKASGSTGELFF
.	.	TRBV7-9	TRBJ2-7	TGTGCCAGCAGCTTTATAGCCGAGCAGTACTTC	CASSFIAEQYF
.	TRBD2	TRBV28	TRBJ2-7	TGTGCCAGCAGCTTCCCCAGCGGGACCTACGAGCAGTACTTC	CASSFPSGTYEQYF
.	TRBD1	TRBV10-2	TRBJ1-3	TGCGCCAGCAGGGGAGGACAGGGCATACTCTCTGGAAACACCATATATTTT	CASRGGQGILSGNTIYF
.	.	TRBV27	TRBJ2-1	TGTGCCAGCACCCGTGGGAGCAGCTACAATGAGCAGTTCTTC	CASTRGSSYNEQFF
.	TRBD2	TRBV19	TRBJ2-7	TGTGCCAGCTCCTCTAGCGGGGTCTACGAGCAGTACTTC	CASSSSGVYEQYF
.	.	TRBV11-2	TRBJ2-7	TGTGCCAGCAGCACATATGATCTCGGCACCTACGAGCAGTACTTC	CASSTYDLGTYEQYF
once	TRBD2	TRBV7-9	TRBJ2-7	TGTGCCAGCAGCCCGGGGACTAGCGGTACGGGCGAGCAGTACTTC	CASSPGTSGTGEQYF
.	TRBD2	TRBV4-1	TRBJ2-7	TGCGCCAGCAGCCAAGAGCTAGCGGGACTACCGAGGGCCTACGAGCAGTACTTC	CASSQELAGLPRAYEQYF
.	.	TRBV19	TRBJ1-2	TGTGCCAGTAGTATAACTTACGGGAACCCTGGGTATGGCTACACCTTC	CASSITYGNPGYGYTF
.	TRBD1	TRBV27	TRBJ2-1	TGTGCCAGCAGTTTAGTGACAGGGGATTTGTTCTTC	CASSLVTGDLFF
.	.	TRBV29-1	TRBJ2-7	TGCAGCGTTGTATCCGGGGCCCAGACCTACGAGCAGTACTTC	CSVVSGAQTYEQYF
.	.	TRBV11-2	TRBJ2-1	TGTGCCAGCGGCTTTCTATGGGGTGAGCAGTTCTTC	CASGFLWGEQFF
.	TRBD1	TRBV30	TRBJ2-7	TGTGCCTGGAGTTCCGGGACAGGGCTCGACGAGCAGTACTTC	CAWSSGTGLDEQYF
.	.	TRBV7-2	TRBJ1-3	TGTGCCAGCAGCCGGAGACTCGCCTCTGGAAACACCATATATTTT	CASSRRLASGNTIYF
.	TRBD2	TRBV28	TRBJ2-7	TGTGCCAGCAGGACTAGCGGGAGGTCCAACGAGCAGTACTTC	CASRTSGRSNEQYF
.	TRBD1	TRBV5-1	TRBJ2-5	TGCGCCAGCAGCCCCGGTCAGGGGGCGGAAGAGACCCAGTACTTC	CASSPGQGAEETQYF
once	TRBD1	TRBV7-9	TRBJ2-5	TGTGCCAGCAGTCCGACAGGGTTGGAGACCCAGTACTTC	CASSPTGLETQYF
few	TRBD2	TRBV6-1	TRBJ2-2	TGTGCCAGCAGTGAAACTAGCGGGACGACCGGGGAGCTGTTTTTT	CASSETSGTTGELFF
.	.	TRBV2	TRBJ2-1	TGTGCCAGCAGGATGGACGGTCCCTACAATGAGCAGTTCTTC	CASRMDGPYNEQFF
.	TRBD2	TRBV5-1	TRBJ2-3	TGCGCCAGCAGCTTGGCTAGCGGGGCGTACACAGATACGCAGTATTTT	CASSLASGAYTDTQYF